A selection of T cell receptor beta chains follows, all from one sample in a study of blood T cell repertoires in COVID-19. Sequenced by immunoSEQ multiplex PCR; TCRdb stores in-frame clones only, minus some. The table includes roughly 250,000 clones, approximately 80% detected once. The sequenced sample consisted of peripheral blood. These receptors all stem from a woman over 75 with active or convalescent COVID-19. CDR3s include the opening cysteine and the closing phenylalanine or tryptophan. Each record gives: V gene, D gene, CDR3 protein. A D gene is named only where the DNA matches it firmly.

v_call: TRBV6-5
d_call: TRBD1
cdr3_aa: CASVWDSSYNEQFF

v_call: TRBV3-1/TRBV3-2
d_call: TRBD1
cdr3_aa: CASSGNDRGEKLFF

v_call: TRBV5-1
d_call: TRBD2
cdr3_aa: CASTPAPAGVSETQYF

v_call: TRBV12-5
d_call: TRBD2
cdr3_aa: CASGSSGTPEQFF

v_call: TRBV3-1/TRBV3-2
d_call: .
cdr3_aa: CASSQNRDTEAFF

v_call: TRBV5-4
d_call: TRBD1
cdr3_aa: CASSLLGQGDTGELFF

v_call: TRBV18
d_call: .
cdr3_aa: CASSPWDKGKETQYF

v_call: TRBV21-1
d_call: .
cdr3_aa: CASSKVVTGEGNTEAFF

v_call: TRBV7-7
d_call: .
cdr3_aa: CASSLRAGETDTQYF

v_call: TRBV14
d_call: TRBD2
cdr3_aa: CASSQGLAVYNEQFF

v_call: TRBV7-9
d_call: TRBD2
cdr3_aa: CASSSSAGGPETGELFF

v_call: TRBV2
d_call: .
cdr3_aa: CASRDNRENTEAFF